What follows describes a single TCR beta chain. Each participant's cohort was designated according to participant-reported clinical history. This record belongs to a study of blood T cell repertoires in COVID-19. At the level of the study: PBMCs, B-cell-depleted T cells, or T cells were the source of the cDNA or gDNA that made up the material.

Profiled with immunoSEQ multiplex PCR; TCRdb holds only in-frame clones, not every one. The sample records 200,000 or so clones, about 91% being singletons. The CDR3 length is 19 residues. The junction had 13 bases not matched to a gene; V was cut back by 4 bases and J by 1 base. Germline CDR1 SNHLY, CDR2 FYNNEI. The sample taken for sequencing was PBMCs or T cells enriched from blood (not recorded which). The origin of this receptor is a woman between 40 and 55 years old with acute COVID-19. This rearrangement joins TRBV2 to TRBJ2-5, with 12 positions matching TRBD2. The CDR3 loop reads CASSVGRTSGVTSQETQYF. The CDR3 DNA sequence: TGTGCCAGCAGTGTTGGTAGGACTAGCGGGGTCACCTCCCAAGAGACCCAGTACTTC.